This T cell receptor (beta chain) was identified during a study of cytomegalovirus exposure and HLA in healthy donors. General study findings and limits: Earlier results showed most TCR beta V segments being productive about 87% or about 30% of the time. There were some V segments, including TRBV6-2 and TRBV6-3, excluded as indistinguishable. Trimming of TCR beta V- and J-genes showed a link, identified in a later analysis, to a missense DCLRE1C variant.

This clone was recorded a few times. Its specificity is unknown. Primers: 60 Vbeta forward and 13 Jbeta reverse. Only in-frame clones appear in the TCRdb table, and some are missing; sequencing was by immunoSEQ multiplex PCR. This sample has approximately 150,000 clones, with roughly 75% found just once. V was trimmed by 3 bases and J by 7 bases, leaving 13 bases between them. The CDR3 totals 14 residues. Germline V gene sequence: CDR1 LNHDA, CDR2 SQIVND (reference sequence). This sequence joins TRBV19 and TRBJ2-1; D is perhaps TRBD2 (5 bases). The clonotype comes from a female donor in good health and CMV-seronegative. Material: PBMCs. CDR3 region: CASSITSGDNEQFF. In nucleotides, the CDR3 is TGTGCCAGTAGTATTACTAGTGGGGATAATGAGCAGTTCTTC.